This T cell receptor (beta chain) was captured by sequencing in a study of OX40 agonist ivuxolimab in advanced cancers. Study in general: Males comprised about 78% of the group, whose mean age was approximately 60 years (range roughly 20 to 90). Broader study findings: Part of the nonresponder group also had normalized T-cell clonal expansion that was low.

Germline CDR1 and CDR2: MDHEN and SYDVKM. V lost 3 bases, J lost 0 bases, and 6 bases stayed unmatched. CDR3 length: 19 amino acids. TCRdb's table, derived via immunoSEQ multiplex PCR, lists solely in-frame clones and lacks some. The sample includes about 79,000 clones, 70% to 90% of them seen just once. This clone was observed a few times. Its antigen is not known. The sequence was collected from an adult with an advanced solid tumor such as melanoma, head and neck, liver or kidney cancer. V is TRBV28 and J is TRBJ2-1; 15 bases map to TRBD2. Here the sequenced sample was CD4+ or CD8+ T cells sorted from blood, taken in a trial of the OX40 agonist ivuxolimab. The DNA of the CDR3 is TGTGCCAGCAGTTTTGAGGGACTAGCGGGAGGCGCCTCCTACAATGAGCAGTTCTTC. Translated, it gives CASSFEGLAGGASYNEQFF.